A selection of T cell receptor beta chains follows, all from one sample in a study of cytomegalovirus exposure and HLA in healthy donors. Assay used: immunoSEQ multiplex PCR; TCRdb lists only in-frame clones, some missing. This sample carries approximately 120,000 clones, almost 75% of them seen once, and the ten largest clones take over 7.5%. The source material was PBMCs. Receptors originate from a man aged 35 to 55 in good health and CMV-seronegative. Each CDR3 is given with its conserved first and last residue. A D gene is named only where the DNA matches it firmly. Size tells how often a clone was seen (once, few, many) or the class of an expanded clone, and some rows leave it out.

v_call	clone_size	j_call	d_call	cdr3_aa	cdr3_nt
TRBV29-1	once	TRBJ2-7	.	CSARMGGADEQYF	TGCAGCGCACGAATGGGGGGGGCAGACGAGCAGTACTTC
TRBV10-3	.	TRBJ1-5	.	CAISGTGYGQPQHF	TGTGCCATCAGTGGCACAGGGTATGGTCAGCCCCAGCATTTT
TRBV6-1	.	TRBJ1-2	.	CASSEDSGNYGYTF	TGTGCCAGCAGTGAAGACAGCGGGAACTATGGCTACACCTTC
TRBV7-8	.	TRBJ1-5	TRBD1	CASSPKGTGVVNQPQHF	TGTGCCAGCAGCCCAAAAGGGACAGGGGTCGTCAATCAGCCCCAGCATTTT
TRBV29-1	once	TRBJ2-2	TRBD2	CSVEEALAGANTGELFF	TGCAGCGTTGAAGAGGCCCTAGCGGGGGCGAACACCGGGGAGCTGTTTTTT
TRBV5-1	.	TRBJ2-3	TRBD2	CARSLWSSGGTNTQYF	TGCGCCCGCAGCTTGTGGTCTAGCGGGGGGACAAATACGCAGTATTTT
TRBV18	.	TRBJ2-7	TRBD1	CASSRGRAYEQYF	TGTGCCAGCTCAAGGGGGCGAGCCTACGAGCAGTACTTC
TRBV6-5	few	TRBJ2-3	TRBD2	CASSGTSADTQYF	TGTGCCAGCAGTGGGACTAGCGCAGATACGCAGTATTTT
TRBV2	.	TRBJ2-1	.	CASLGVGGNEQFF	TGTGCCAGCCTAGGGGTGGGGGGTAATGAGCAGTTCTTC
TRBV4-3	.	TRBJ2-3	TRBD2	CASSQVLPGLAGSSTDTQYF	TGCGCCAGCAGCCAAGTACTTCCGGGACTAGCGGGTTCTAGCACAGATACGCAGTATTTT
TRBV7-3	.	TRBJ2-1	TRBD2	CASSRGPQLAGGRNEQFF	TGTGCCAGCAGCCGGGGGCCCCAACTAGCGGGGGGCAGGAATGAGCAGTTCTTC
TRBV7-6	.	TRBJ2-7	TRBD2	CASSVTSGAYEQYF	TGTGCCAGCAGTGTAACTAGCGGGGCCTACGAGCAGTACTTC
TRBV25-1	.	TRBJ2-3	TRBD1	CASSALDRGFTDTQYF	TGTGCCAGCAGTGCCTTGGACAGGGGTTTCACAGATACGCAGTATTTT
TRBV4-3	few	TRBJ1-5	.	CASSQDSTTGQPQHF	TGCGCCAGCAGCCAAGATTCGACCACGGGACAGCCCCAGCATTTT
TRBV7-9	.	TRBJ1-4	TRBD1	CSSSQARDTGNRGEKLFF	TGTTCCAGCAGCCAAGCACGAGACACTGGCAACAGGGGAGAAAAACTGTTTTTT
TRBV28	.	TRBJ1-2	.	CASSSVTPNYGYTF	TGTGCCAGCAGTTCAGTGACACCAAACTATGGCTACACCTTC